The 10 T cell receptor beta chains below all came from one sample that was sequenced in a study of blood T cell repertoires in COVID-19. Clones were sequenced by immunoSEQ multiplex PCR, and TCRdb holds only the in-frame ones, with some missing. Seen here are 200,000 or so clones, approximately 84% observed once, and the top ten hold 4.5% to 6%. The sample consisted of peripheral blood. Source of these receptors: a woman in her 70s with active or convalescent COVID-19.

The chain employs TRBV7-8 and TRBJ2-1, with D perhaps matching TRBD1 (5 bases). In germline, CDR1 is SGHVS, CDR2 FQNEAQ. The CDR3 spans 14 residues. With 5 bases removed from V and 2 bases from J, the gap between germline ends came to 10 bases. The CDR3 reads CASSDRTAYNEQFF. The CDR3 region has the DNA TGTGCCAGCAGCGACAGAACAGCCTACAATGAGCAGTTCTTC.

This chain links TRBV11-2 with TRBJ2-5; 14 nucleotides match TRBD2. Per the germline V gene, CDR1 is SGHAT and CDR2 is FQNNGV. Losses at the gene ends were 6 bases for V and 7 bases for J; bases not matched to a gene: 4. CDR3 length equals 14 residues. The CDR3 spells CASRTSGRGGTQYF. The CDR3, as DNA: TGTGCCAGCAGGACTAGCGGGAGGGGTGGGACCCAGTACTTC.

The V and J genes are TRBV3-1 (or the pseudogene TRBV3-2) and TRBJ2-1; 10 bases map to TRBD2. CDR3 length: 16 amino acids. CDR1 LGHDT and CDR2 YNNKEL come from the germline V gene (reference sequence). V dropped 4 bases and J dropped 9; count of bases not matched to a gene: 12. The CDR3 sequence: CASSPTTLAGEGEQFF. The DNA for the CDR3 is TGTGCCAGCAGCCCGACGACCCTAGCGGGAGAGGGTGAGCAGTTCTTC.

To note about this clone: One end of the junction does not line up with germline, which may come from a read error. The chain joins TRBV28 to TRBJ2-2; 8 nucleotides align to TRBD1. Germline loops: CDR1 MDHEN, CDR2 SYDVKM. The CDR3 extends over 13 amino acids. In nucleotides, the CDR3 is TGTGCCAGCAGTTCTCAAGCGACAGGGGTGCTGTTTTTT. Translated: CASSSQATGVLFF.

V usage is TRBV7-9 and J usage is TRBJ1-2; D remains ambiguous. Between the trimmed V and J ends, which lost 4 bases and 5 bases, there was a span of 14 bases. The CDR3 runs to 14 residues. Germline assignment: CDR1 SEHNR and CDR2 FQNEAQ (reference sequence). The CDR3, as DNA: TGTGCCAGCAGCTCCCTCGGCGGGCGGTATGGCTACACCTTC. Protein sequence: CASSSLGGRYGYTF.

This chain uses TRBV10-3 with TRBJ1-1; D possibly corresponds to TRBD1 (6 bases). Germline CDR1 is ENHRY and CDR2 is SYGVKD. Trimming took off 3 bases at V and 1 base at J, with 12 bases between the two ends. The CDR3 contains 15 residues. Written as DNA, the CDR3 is TGTGCCATCAGTGACCCGGGACACCCGAACACTGAAGCTTTCTTT. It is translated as CAISDPGHPNTEAFF.

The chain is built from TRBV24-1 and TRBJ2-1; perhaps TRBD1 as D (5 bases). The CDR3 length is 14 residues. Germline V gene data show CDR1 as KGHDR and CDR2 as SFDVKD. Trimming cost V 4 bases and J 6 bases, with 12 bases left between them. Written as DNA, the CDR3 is TGTGCCACCAGTGACGAACTACAGGTCAATGAGCAGTTCTTC. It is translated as CATSDELQVNEQFF.

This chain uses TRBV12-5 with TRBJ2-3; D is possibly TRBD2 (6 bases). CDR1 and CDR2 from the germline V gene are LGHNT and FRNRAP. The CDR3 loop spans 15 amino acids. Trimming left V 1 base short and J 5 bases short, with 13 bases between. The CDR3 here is CASGLGAGSLDTQYF. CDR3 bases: TGTGCTAGTGGTTTGGGTGCGGGAAGTTTAGATACGCAGTATTTT.

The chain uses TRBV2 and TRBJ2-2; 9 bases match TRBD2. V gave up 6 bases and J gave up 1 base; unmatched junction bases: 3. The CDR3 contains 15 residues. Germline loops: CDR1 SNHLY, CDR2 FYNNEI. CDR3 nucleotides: TGTGCCAGCAGCAGGACTAGCGAGAACACCGGGGAGCTGTTTTTT. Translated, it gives CASSRTSENTGELFF.

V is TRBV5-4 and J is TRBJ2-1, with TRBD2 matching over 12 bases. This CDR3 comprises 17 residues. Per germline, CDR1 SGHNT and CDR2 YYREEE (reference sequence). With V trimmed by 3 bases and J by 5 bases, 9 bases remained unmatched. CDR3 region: CASSSGLAGRPNNEQFF. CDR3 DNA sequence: TGTGCCAGCAGCTCCGGACTAGCGGGAAGGCCTAACAATGAGCAGTTCTTC.